This T cell receptor beta chain is from a study of regulatory T cells in long-lasting Graves disease. Time point defined: newly diagnosed GD, antithyroid drugs for less than 3 months. Extracted PBMC RNA gave rise to the TCR library. V shed 2 bases and J shed 1 base, with 19 bases lying between them. CDR1 LGHDT and CDR2 YNNKEL come from the germline V gene (reference sequence). CDR3 size: 18 residues. Points on this clonotype: Its antigen remains unidentified.

Construction of TCR beta libraries relied on iRepertoire HTBI primers and on Arm-PCR targeting CDR3 regions. TCRdb passed the multiplex PCR reads through MiXCR, listing each CDR3 protein once. Of about 470,000 distinct CDR3 sequences detected, around 16% appear once; the ten largest clones hold 9.5% to 15%. The study, taken as a whole, reports: The study found TRBV28, TRBJ1-2 and TRBJ2-5 favored in persistent disease.

The same data also contributed to another study, on T cells in Graves' hyperthyroidism and ophthalmopathy. Per that study: Patients showing uncontrolled infection, other autoimmune disease, pregnancy or lactation were ineligible.

The V call is TRBV3-1, the J call TRBJ2-3; D unclear. This clonotype originated in a middle-aged man with Graves disease. This specimen was peripheral blood mononuclear cells (PBMCs), taken at new diagnosis, from a patient treated with antithyroid drugs. The CDR3 protein is CASSQFRESLPGTDTQYF. The CDR3 nucleotides read TGTGCCAGCAGCCAATTTCGCGAGAGCCTACCCGGCACAGATACGCAGTATTTT.